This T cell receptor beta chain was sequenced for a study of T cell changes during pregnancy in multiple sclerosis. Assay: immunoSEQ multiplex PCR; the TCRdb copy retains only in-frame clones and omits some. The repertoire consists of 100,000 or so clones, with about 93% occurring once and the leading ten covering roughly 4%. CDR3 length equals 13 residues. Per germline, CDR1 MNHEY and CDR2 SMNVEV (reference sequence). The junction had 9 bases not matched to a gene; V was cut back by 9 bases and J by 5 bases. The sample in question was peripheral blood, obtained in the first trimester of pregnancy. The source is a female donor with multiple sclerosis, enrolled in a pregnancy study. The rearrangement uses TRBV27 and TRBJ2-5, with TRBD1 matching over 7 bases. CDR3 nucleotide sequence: TGTGCCAGGGGACAGACAGTAAGTGAGACCCAGTACTTC. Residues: CARGQTVSETQYF.